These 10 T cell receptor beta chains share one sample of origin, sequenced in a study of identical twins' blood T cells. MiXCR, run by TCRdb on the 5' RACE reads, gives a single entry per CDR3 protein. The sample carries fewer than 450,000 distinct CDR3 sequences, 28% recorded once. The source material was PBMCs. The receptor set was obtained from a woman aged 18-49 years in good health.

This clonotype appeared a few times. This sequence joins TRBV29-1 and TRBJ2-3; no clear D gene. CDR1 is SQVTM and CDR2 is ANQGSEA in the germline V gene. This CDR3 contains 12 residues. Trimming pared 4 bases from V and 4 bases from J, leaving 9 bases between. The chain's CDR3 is CSVAGSSDTQYF. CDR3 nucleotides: TGCAGCGTTGCAGGCTCCTCAGATACGCAGTATTTT.

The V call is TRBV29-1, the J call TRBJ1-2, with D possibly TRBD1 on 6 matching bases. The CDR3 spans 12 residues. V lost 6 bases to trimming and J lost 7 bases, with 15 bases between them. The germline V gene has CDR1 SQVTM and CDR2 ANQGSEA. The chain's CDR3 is CSVAHRVGGYTF. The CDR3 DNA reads TGCAGCGTGGCCCACAGGGTTGGTGGCTACACCTTC.

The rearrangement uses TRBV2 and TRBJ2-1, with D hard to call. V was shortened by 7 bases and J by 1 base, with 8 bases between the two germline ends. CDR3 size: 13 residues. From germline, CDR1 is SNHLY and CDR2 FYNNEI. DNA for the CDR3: TGTGCCAGCATATTCAATTCCTACAATGAGCAGTTCTTC. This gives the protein CASIFNSYNEQFF.

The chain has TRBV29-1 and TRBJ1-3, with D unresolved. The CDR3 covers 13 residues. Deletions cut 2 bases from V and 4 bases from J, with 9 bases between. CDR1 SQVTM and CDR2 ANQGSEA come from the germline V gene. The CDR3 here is CSVEWAEGNTIYF. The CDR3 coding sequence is TGCAGCGTTGAATGGGCGGAAGGAAACACCATATATTTT.

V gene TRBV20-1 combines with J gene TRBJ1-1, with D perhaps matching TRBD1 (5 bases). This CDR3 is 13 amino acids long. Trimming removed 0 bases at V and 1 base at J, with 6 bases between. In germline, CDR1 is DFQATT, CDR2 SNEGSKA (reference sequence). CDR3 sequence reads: CSAREQGNTEAFF. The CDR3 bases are TGCAGTGCTAGAGAGCAGGGGAACACTGAAGCTTTCTTT.

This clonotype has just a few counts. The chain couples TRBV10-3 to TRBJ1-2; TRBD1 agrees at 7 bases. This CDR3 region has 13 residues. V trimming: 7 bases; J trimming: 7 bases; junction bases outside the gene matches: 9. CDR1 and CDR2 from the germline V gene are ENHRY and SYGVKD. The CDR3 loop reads CAIIGRQGSGYTF. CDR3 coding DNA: TGTGCCATCATTGGGCGACAGGGTAGTGGCTACACCTTC.

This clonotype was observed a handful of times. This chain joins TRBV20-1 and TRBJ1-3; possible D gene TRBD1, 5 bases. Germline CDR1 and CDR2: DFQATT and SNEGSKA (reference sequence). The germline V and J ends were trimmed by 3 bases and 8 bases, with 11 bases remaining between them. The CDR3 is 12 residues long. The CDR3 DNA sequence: TGCAGTGCTAGGGGGCAGGGAGACACCATATATTTT. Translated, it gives CSARGQGDTIYF.

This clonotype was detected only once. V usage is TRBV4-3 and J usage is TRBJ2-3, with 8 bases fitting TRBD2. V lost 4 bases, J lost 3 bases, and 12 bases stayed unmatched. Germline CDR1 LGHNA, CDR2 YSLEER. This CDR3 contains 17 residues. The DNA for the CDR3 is TGCGCCAGCAGCCTTAGGGTTGATAGCGGGACAACAGATACGCAGTATTTT. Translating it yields CASSLRVDSGTTDTQYF.

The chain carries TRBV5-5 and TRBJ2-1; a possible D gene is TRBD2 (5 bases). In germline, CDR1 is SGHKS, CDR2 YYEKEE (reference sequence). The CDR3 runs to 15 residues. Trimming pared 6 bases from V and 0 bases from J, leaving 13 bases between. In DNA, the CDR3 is TGTGCCAGCACCCCTCCCGGGATCTCCTACAATGAGCAGTTCTTC. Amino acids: CASTPPGISYNEQFF. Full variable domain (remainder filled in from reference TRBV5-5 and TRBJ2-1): DAGVTQSPTHLIKTRGQQVTLRCSPISGHKSVSWYQQVLGQGPQFIFQYYEKEERGRGNFPDRFSARQFPNYSSELNVNALLLGDSALYLCASTPPGISYNEQFFGPGTRLTVL.

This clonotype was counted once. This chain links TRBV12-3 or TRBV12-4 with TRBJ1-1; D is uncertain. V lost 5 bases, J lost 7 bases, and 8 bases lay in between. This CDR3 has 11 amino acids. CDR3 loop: CASSPRVEAFF. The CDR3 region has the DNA TGTGCCAGCAGTCCTAGGGTTGAAGCTTTCTTT.